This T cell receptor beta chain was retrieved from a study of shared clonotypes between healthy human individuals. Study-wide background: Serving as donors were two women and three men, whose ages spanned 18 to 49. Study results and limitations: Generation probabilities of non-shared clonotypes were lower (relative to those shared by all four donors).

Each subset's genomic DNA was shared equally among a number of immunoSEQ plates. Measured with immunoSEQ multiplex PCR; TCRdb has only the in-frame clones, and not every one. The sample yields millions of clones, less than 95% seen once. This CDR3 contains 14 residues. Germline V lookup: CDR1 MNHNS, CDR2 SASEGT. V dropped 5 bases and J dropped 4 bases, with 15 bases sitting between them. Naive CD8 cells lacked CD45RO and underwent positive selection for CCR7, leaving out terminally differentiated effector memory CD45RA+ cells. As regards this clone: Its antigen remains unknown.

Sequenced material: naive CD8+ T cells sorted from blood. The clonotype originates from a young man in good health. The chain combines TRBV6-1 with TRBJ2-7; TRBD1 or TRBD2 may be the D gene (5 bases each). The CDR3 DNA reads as TGTGCCAGCAGTCCCTCCGGGACGGCTTACGAGCAGTACTTC. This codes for CASSPSGTAYEQYF.